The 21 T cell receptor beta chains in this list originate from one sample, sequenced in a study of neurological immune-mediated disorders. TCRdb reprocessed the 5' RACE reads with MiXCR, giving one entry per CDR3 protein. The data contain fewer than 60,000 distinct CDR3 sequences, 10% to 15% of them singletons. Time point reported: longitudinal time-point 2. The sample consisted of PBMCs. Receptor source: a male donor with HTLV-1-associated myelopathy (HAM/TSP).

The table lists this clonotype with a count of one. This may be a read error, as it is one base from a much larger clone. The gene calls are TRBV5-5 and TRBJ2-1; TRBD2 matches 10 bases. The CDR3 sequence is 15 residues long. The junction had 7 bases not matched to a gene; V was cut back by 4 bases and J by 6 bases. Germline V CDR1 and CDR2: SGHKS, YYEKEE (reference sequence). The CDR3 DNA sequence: TGTGCCAGCAGCCAAGCGGGGGGGGATTGCAATGAGCAGTTCTTC. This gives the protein CASSQAGGDCNEQFF. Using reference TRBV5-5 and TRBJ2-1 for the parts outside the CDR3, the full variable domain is DAGVTQSPTHLIKTRGQQVTLRCSPISGHKSVSWYQQVLGQGPQFIFQYYEKEERGRGNFPDRFSARQFPNYSSELNVNALLLGDSALYLCASSQAGGDCNEQFFGPGTRLTVL.

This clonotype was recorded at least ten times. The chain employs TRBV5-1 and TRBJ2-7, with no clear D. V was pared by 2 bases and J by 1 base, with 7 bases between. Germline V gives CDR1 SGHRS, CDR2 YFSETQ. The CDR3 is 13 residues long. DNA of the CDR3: TGCGCCAGCAGCTTCGAGCCTTCCTACGAGCAGTACTTC. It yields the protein CASSFEPSYEQYF.

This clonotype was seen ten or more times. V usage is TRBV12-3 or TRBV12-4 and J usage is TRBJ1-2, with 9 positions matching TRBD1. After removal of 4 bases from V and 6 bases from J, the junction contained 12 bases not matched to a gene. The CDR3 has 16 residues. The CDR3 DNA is TGTGCCAGCAGTTCGCACGCGACAGGGGGATGGGATGGCTACACCTTC. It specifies CASSSHATGGWDGYTF.

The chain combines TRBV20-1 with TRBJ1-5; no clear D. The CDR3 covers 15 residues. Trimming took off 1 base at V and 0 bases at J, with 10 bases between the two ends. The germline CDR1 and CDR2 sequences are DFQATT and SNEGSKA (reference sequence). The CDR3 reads CSARVPANSNQPQHF. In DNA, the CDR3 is TGCAGTGCTAGAGTACCGGCGAATAGCAATCAGCCCCAGCATTTT.

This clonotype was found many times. The DNA of the CDR3 is TGTGCCAGCACCTTCCGGGGGCACGAGCAGTACTTC. This codes for CASTFRGHEQYF. The chain recombines TRBV12-3 or TRBV12-4 with TRBJ2-7; D possibly uses TRBD1 or TRBD2 (6 bases each). This CDR3 has 12 amino acids. Trimming left V 7 bases short and J 5 bases short, with 12 bases between.

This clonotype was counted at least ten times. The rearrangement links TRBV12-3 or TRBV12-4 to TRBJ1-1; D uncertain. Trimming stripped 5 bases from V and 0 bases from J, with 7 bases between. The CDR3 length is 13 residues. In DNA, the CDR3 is TGTGCCAGCAGTCCCTACATGAACACTGAAGCTTTCTTT. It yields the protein CASSPYMNTEAFF.

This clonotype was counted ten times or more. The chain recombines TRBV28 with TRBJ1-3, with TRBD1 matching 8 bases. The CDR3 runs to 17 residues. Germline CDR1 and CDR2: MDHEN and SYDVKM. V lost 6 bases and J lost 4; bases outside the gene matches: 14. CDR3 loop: CASSLHPGQGGGNTIYF. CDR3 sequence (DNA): TGTGCCAGCAGCCTTCACCCCGGACAGGGCGGCGGAAACACCATATATTTT.

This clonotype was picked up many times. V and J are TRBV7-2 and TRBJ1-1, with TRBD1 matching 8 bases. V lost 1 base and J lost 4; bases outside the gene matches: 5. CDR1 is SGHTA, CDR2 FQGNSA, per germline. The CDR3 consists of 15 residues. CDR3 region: CASSLDRGMSTEAFF. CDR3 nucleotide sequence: TGTGCCAGCAGCTTAGACAGGGGGATGAGCACTGAAGCTTTCTTT.

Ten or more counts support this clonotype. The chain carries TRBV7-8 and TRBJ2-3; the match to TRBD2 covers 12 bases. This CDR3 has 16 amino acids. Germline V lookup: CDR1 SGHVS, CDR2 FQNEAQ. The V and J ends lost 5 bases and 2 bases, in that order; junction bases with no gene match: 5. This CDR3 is CASSPLAGGYTDTQYF. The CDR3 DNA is TGTGCCAGCAGCCCACTAGCGGGGGGATACACAGATACGCAGTATTTT.

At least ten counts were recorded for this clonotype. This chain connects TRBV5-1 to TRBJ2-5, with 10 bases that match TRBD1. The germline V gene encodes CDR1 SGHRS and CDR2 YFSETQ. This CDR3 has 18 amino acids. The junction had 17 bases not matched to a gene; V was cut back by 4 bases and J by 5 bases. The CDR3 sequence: CASSKSINRDRGLETQYF. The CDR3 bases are TGCGCCAGCAGCAAATCGATCAACCGGGACAGGGGCCTGGAGACCCAGTACTTC.

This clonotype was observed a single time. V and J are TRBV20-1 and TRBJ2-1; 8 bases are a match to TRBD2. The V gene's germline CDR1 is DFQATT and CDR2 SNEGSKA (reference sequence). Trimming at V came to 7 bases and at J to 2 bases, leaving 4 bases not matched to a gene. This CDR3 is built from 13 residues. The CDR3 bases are TGCAGTGGGCAGCGGGAGCCCTACAATGAGCAGTTCTTC. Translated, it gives CSGQREPYNEQFF.

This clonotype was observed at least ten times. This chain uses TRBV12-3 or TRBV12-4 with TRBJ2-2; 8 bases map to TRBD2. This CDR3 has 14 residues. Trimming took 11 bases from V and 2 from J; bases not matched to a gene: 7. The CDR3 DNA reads TGTGCCTCGTTCGGGAGGGCTAACACCGGGGAGCTGTTTTTT. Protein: CASFGRANTGELFF.

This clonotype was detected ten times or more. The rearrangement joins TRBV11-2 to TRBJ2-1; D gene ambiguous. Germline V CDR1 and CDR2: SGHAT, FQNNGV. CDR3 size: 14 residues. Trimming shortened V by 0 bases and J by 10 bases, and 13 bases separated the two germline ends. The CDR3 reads CASSLDPRPREQFF. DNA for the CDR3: TGTGCCAGCAGCTTAGACCCTCGGCCTCGCGAGCAGTTCTTC.

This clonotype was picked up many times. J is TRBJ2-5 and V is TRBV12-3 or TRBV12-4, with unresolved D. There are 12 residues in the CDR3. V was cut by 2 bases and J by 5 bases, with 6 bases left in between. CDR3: CASSLLGETQYF. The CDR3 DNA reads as TGTGCCAGCAGTTTATTAGGGGAGACCCAGTACTTC.

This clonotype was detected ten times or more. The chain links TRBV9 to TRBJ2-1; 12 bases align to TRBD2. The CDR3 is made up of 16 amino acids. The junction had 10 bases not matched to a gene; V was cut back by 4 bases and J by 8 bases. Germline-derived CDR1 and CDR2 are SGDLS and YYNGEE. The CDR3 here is CASSPTLAGGPHEQFF. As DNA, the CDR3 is TGTGCCAGCAGCCCCACCCTAGCGGGGGGGCCCCATGAGCAGTTCTTC.

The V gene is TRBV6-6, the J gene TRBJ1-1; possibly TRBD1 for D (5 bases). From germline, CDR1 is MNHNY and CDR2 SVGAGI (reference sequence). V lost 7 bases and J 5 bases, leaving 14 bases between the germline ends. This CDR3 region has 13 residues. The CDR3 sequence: CASTAGPWTEAFF. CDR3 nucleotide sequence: TGTGCCAGCACCGCGGGACCATGGACTGAAGCTTTCTTT.

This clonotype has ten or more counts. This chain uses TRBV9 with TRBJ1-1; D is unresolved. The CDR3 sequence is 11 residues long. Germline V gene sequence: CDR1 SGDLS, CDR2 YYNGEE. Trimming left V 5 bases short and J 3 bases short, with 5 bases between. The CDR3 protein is CASRTDTEAFF. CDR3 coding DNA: TGTGCCAGCAGAACGGACACTGAAGCTTTCTTT.

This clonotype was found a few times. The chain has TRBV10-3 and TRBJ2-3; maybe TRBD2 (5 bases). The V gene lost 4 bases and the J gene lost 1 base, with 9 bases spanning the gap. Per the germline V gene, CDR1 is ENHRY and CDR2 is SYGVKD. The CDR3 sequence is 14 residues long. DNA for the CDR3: TGTGCCATCAGTGTTTTGCGGGGCACAGATACGCAGTATTTT. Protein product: CAISVLRGTDTQYF.

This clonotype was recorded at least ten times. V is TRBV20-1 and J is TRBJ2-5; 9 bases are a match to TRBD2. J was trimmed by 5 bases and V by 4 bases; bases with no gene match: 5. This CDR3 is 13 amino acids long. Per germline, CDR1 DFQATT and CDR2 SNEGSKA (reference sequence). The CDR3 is CSATKTSGETQYF. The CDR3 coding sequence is TGCAGTGCTACCAAAACTAGCGGGGAGACCCAGTACTTC.

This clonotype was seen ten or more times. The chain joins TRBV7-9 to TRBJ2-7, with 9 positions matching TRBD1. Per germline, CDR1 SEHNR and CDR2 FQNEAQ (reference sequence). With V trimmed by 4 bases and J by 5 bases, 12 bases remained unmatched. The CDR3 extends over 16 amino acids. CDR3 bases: TGTGCCAGCAGCTCCCGAACGGGACAGGGTACTGACGAGCAGTACTTC. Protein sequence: CASSSRTGQGTDEQYF. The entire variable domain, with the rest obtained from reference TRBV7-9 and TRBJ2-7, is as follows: DTGVSQNPRHKITKRGQNVTFRCDPISEHNRLYWYRQTLGQGPEFLTYFQNEAQLEKSRLLSDRFSAERPKGSFSTLEIQRTEQGDSAMYLCASSSRTGQGTDEQYFGPGTRLTVT.

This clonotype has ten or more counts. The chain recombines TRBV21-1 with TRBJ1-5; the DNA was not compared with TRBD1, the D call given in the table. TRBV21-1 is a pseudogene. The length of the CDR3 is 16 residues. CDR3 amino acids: CASSKESGQGHQPQHF. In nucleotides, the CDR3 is TGTGCCAGCAGCAAAGAGTCGGGCCAGGGGCATCAGCCCCAGCATTTT.